Each of the 8 T cell receptor beta chains below was sequenced from the same sample in a study of cytomegalovirus exposure and HLA in healthy donors. A multiplex PCR was run with 60 Vbeta primers and 13 Jbeta primers. Sequencing was performed with immunoSEQ multiplex PCR; in TCRdb, only in-frame clones are kept and a portion is missing. This table holds 75,000 to 100,000 clones, approximately 70% found once. Sequencing was performed on PBMCs. These receptors were taken from a middle-aged man in good health and CMV-seronegative.

The chain joins TRBV29-1 to TRBJ1-2, with TRBD1 matching over 12 bases. From germline, CDR1 is SQVTM and CDR2 ANQGSEA. CDR3 size: 16 residues. The V and J ends lost 1 base and 4 bases, in that order; junction bases with no gene match: 7. The CDR3 sequence: CSVEGDRGLRIYGYTF. For the CDR3, the DNA is TGCAGCGTTGAAGGGGACAGGGGGCTTCGGATCTATGGCTACACCTTC.

This chain connects TRBV19 to TRBJ1-2, with 8 bases that match TRBD1. V lost 3 bases to trimming and J lost 4 bases; unmatched junction nucleotides: 7. The CDR3 runs 15 residues. CDR1 and CDR2 from the germline V gene are LNHDA and SQIVND (reference sequence). The chain's CDR3 is CASSIVTGVSYGYTF. The CDR3, as DNA: TGTGCCAGTAGTATTGTGACAGGGGTTAGCTATGGCTACACCTTC. Looking up the rest from reference TRBV19 and TRBJ1-2 gives the full variable domain: DGGITQSPKYLFRKEGQNVTLSCEQNLNHDAMYWYRQDPGQGLRLIYYSQIVNDFQKGDIAEGYSVSREKKESFPLTVTSAQKNPTAFYLCASSIVTGVSYGYTFGSGTRLTVV.

The chain recombines TRBV2 with TRBJ1-2, with a tentative D call TRBD1 (6 bases). Trimming left V 5 bases short and J 7 bases short, with 11 bases between. CDR3 length: 12 amino acids. Germline loops: CDR1 SNHLY, CDR2 FYNNEI. As DNA, the CDR3 is TGTGCCAGCAGTTCCCAAGGGGGTGGCTACACCTTC. Protein sequence: CASSSQGGGYTF.

This clone was recorded a few times. This rearrangement joins TRBV7-2 to TRBJ1-1; D not certain. Germline CDR1 SGHTA, CDR2 FQGNSA. CDR3 length: 14 residues. V was trimmed by 1 base and J by 11 bases, leaving 17 bases between them. Here the CDR3 DNA reads TGTGCCAGCAGCTTAGAGCTTCGGGGTGGCACGGCTTTCTTT. Translated: CASSLELRGGTAFF.

This clone was detected a few times. The chain uses TRBV10-3 and TRBJ1-6; D gene unclear. Germline lookup yields CDR1 ENHRY and CDR2 SYGVKD. CDR3 size: 18 residues. Trimming took 3 bases from V and 0 from J, leaving 15 bases between them. The CDR3 protein is CAISDLSSVSSYNSPLHF. In DNA form, the CDR3 reads TGTGCCATCAGTGATCTTTCGAGCGTGAGCTCCTATAATTCACCCCTCCACTTT.

The genes are TRBV9 and TRBJ2-3; 7 positions match TRBD2. The CDR3 extends over 16 amino acids. J gave up 0 bases and V 0 bases, and 4 bases lay outside the gene matches. Germline values: CDR1 SGDLS, CDR2 YYNGEE. The CDR3 loop is CASSVERGTSTDTQYF. The DNA for the CDR3 is TGTGCCAGCAGCGTAGAGCGGGGCACTAGCACAGATACGCAGTATTTT.

In nucleotides, the CDR3 is TGTGCCAGCACGAGACACGGGGGGGCTTACGAGCAGTACTTC. Protein product: CASTRHGGAYEQYF. This chain uses TRBV2 with TRBJ2-7; TRBD2 aligns across 8 bases. This CDR3 region has 14 residues. V trimming: 7 bases; J trimming: 4 bases; junction bases outside the gene matches: 9. CDR1 and CDR2 from the germline V gene are SNHLY and FYNNEI. The full variable domain, completed using reference TRBV2 and TRBJ2-7, is EPEVTQTPSHQVTQMGQEVILRCVPISNHLYFYWYRQILGQKVEFLVSFYNNEISEKSEIFDDQFSVERPDGSNFTLKIRSTKLEDSAMYFCASTRHGGAYEQYFGPGTRLTVT.

This clone was counted between two and nine times. This chain uses TRBV5-1 with TRBJ2-7; 10 positions agree with TRBD1. V lost 3 bases, J lost 6 bases, and 9 bases stayed unmatched. The CDR3 is made up of 15 amino acids. CDR1 and CDR2 (germline): SGHRS, YFSETQ. The CDR3 loop is CASSSAGQGLLEQYF. Here the CDR3 DNA reads TGCGCCAGCAGCTCAGCGGGACAGGGGTTGCTCGAGCAGTACTTC.